This T cell receptor (beta chain) originates from a study of blood T cell repertoires in COVID-19. TCRdb keeps only in-frame clones here, not all; method: immunoSEQ multiplex PCR. The table records roughly 110,000 clones, over 80% of them present only once. Germline-derived CDR1 and CDR2 are DFQATT and SNEGSKA (reference sequence). This CDR3 contains 13 residues. The V and J ends lost 6 bases and 3 bases respectively, with 12 bases between them. Source material: peripheral blood. The rearrangement links TRBV20-1 to TRBJ1-5; tentative D call: TRBD1 (6 bases). This clonotype was obtained from a woman aged 50 to 65 with acute or convalescent COVID-19. The CDR3 nucleotides read TGCAGTGCCAGTACAGGGTTCAATCAGCCCCAGCATTTT. It encodes CSASTGFNQPQHF.